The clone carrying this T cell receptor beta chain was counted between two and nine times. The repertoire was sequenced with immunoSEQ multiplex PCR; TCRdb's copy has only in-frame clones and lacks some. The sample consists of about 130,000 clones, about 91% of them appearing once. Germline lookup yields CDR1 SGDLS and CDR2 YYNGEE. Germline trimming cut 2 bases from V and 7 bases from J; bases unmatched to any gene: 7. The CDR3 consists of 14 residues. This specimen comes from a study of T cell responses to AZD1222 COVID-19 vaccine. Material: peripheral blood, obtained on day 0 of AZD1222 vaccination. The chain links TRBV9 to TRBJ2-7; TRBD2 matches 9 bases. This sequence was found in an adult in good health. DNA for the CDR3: TGTGCCAGCAGCGTTAGCGGGAGTTCCTTGGAGCAGTACTTC. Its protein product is CASSVSGSSLEQYF.